A single TCR beta chain is shown here with its context. The sample is drawn from a study of blood T cell repertoires in COVID-19. Sequenced by immunoSEQ multiplex PCR; TCRdb stores in-frame clones only, minus some. The data contain around 370,000 clones, 87% of them singletons. The CDR3 has 15 amino acids. Germline CDR1 is LNHDA and CDR2 is SQIVND (reference sequence). The V end was cut by 6 bases, the J end by 2 bases, with 17 bases between. The chain uses TRBV19 and TRBJ2-7, with D possibly TRBD1 on 6 matching bases. The sequenced sample consisted of peripheral blood. This receptor was taken from a woman between 45 and 65 years old with COVID-19, enrolled during active disease. The CDR3 region has the DNA TGTGCCAGTAGCCTAGAATCGGGACAAGCCTACGAGCAGTACTTC. This gives the protein CASSLESGQAYEQYF. The full variable domain, with the rest looked up from reference TRBV19 and TRBJ2-7, is DGGITQSPKYLFRKEGQNVTLSCEQNLNHDAMYWYRQDPGQGLRLIYYSQIVNDFQKGDIAEGYSVSREKKESFPLTVTSAQKNPTAFYLCASSLESGQAYEQYFGPGTRLTVT.